The present T cell receptor (beta chain) was sequenced within a study of blood T cell repertoires in COVID-19 (dated by TCRdb to 2018 to 2021). About the study as a whole: Samples from collaborators originated in the United States, Italy and Spain and spanned both the acute and convalescent phases of COVID-19. The prospective study material was composed of cDNA or gDNA derived from T cells, B-cell-depleted T cells, or PBMCs. Deeply sampled blood TCRbeta repertoires from subjects exposed to, actively infected with, or recovered from COVID-19 were included in the dataset. The repertoires were made available in a free public database intended to serve as a resource for research on the immune response to SARS-CoV-2. Samples came from the ongoing ImmuneRACE study (first 160 participants) plus 1,254 subjects from 6 global collaborators. A de-identified subject ID, COVID-19 status, age in years and sex were almost always included in the sample metadata. Where available, HLA class I and class II types were obtained from metadata supplied by the sample provider rather than from assay-based typing.

Comment on this clone: Its recognized antigen is unknown. The input lacks base qualities; no much larger clone sits a single base away.

Results the study describes overall, beyond this receptor: The amount of clinical and demographic metadata varied by source and participant and was provided uncurated.

TCRbeta CDR3 regions were amplified from genomic DNA using the immunoSEQ Assay, a bias-controlled multiplex PCR. The authors processed their data as follows. Within the assay, amplification of reference gene primers was used to estimate how many nucleated cells each sample contained. To quantify the absolute abundance of each unique TCRbeta CDR3 rearrangement, sequence reads were collapsed and filtered. For each sample, productive Simpson clonality was calculated as the square root of Simpson's diversity index over productive rearrangements. The clones in this table, taken by TCRdb from immuneACCESS, are in-frame only. Not every clone is retained; where verified, under half of the shortfall comes from an unresolved V gene, and the cause of the rest is unknown. For V, J and clone size, that table is used; D and trimming come from the DNA. Present in this sample are 290,000 or so clones, around 87% of which were seen just once. In total, the top ten clones hold about 2% of the sample.

The CDR1 and CDR2 encoded by the germline V gene are KGHSH and LQKENI. V loses 2 bases, J loses 0 bases, and the germline ends lie 4 bases apart. The CDR3 runs 13 residues from the cysteine to the phenylalanine. Solely the CDR3 DNA is kept, with 39 bases framed from the first base. Each collaborating institution followed its own protocols to collect whole blood in K2EDTA tubes. For TCRbeta analysis, collaborators shipped samples as frozen whole blood, isolated PBMCs, or DNA extracted from either of those sample types. The specimen sequenced was peripheral blood. This chain joins TRBV18 to TRBJ1-2; no D segment can be confidently identified. This sequence originates from a man younger than 30 with active or convalescent COVID-19. The CDR3 region: CASSPSANYGYTF. The DNA reads TGTGCCAGCTCACCAAGCGCTAACTATGGCTACACCTTC.